The next 12 T cell receptor beta chains were all read from a single sample in a study of blood T cell repertoires in COVID-19. The repertoire was sequenced with immunoSEQ multiplex PCR; TCRdb's copy has only in-frame clones and lacks some. This sample has 250,000 to 300,000 clones, with approximately 90% found just once. The sequenced sample was PBMCs or T cells enriched from blood (not recorded which). The receptors originated from a man aged 40-55 years who had recovered from COVID-19.

The gene calls are TRBV3-1 (or the pseudogene TRBV3-2) and TRBJ2-2; D possibly corresponds to TRBD2 (6 bases). V was pared by 4 bases and J by 6 bases, with 9 bases between. The CDR3 runs 13 residues. Germline values: CDR1 LGHDT, CDR2 YNNKEL (reference sequence). The CDR3 region has the DNA TGTGCCAGCAGCCCCGGGACTTCCGGGGAGCTGTTTTTT. This gives the protein CASSPGTSGELFF.

The chain links TRBV19 to TRBJ2-6; 10 bases are shared with TRBD1. The CDR3 length is 17 residues. V gave up 5 bases and J gave up 11 bases; unmatched junction bases: 15. Germline lookup yields CDR1 LNHDA and CDR2 SQIVND (reference sequence). The CDR3 DNA sequence: TGTGCCAGTAGTCCAGGGGGCTGGGGGGACAGGGGATACGTCCTGACTTTC. It codes for CASSPGGWGDRGYVLTF.

The CDR3 region is CASSSGDGRLYEQYF. The CDR3 DNA reads as TGTGCCAGCAGTTCAGGGGACGGACGACTTTACGAGCAGTACTTC. The chain joins TRBV28 to TRBJ2-7; possible D gene TRBD1, 6 bases. CDR3 length equals 15 residues. V lost 4 bases and J 4 bases, leaving 17 bases between the germline ends. Germline lookup yields CDR1 MDHEN and CDR2 SYDVKM.

This rearrangement joins TRBV4-3 to TRBJ1-2; TRBD1 aligns across 7 bases. Germline V CDR1 and CDR2: LGHNA, YSLEER. The V gene end was trimmed by 0 bases and the J gene end by 4 bases; junction bases not matched to a gene: 11. This CDR3 has 17 amino acids. The CDR3 region is CASSQDVRRDRAYGYTF. As DNA, the CDR3 is TGCGCCAGCAGCCAAGACGTTAGGCGGGACAGAGCCTATGGCTACACCTTC.

The rearrangement joins TRBV4-1 to TRBJ1-2, with TRBD1 as a possible D gene (5 bases). The CDR3 runs to 12 residues. Germline CDR1 and CDR2: MGHRA and YSYEKL. V lost 0 bases, J lost 10 bases, and 9 bases lay in between. The CDR3 coding sequence is TGCGCCAGCAGCCAAGATTCAGGGCACTACACCTTC. Translation: CASSQDSGHYTF.

This clone was detected once. V and J are TRBV10-2 and TRBJ1-6; no reliable D call. Trimming cost V 6 bases and J 5 bases, with 11 bases left between them. The CDR3 extends over 14 amino acids. In germline, CDR1 is WSHSY, CDR2 SAAADI. This chain's CDR3 is CASRKWEDNSPLHF. In DNA, the CDR3 is TGCGCCAGCAGAAAATGGGAGGATAATTCACCCCTCCACTTT.

The chain combines TRBV6-5 with TRBJ2-1; maybe TRBD1 (6 bases). The CDR3 covers 14 residues. The V gene lost 6 bases and the J gene lost 12 bases, with 21 bases spanning the gap. Looked up from germline, CDR1 is MNHEY and CDR2 is SVGAGI. The CDR3 DNA reads as TGTGCCAGCAGGGAGACAGGATCCTACAGGTCGCAGTTCTTC. Its protein is CASRETGSYRSQFF.

V is TRBV7-8 and J is TRBJ2-1; D is unresolved. This CDR3 spans 15 amino acids. Per germline, CDR1 SGHVS and CDR2 FQNEAQ. V lost 6 bases and J 0 bases, leaving 12 bases between the germline ends. CDR3 sequence reads: CASSSGLSSYNEQFF. CDR3 nucleotide sequence: TGTGCCAGCAGTTCAGGATTAAGCTCCTACAATGAGCAGTTCTTC.

The genes are TRBV19 and TRBJ2-2, with TRBD1 identical over 7 bases. CDR1 is LNHDA, CDR2 SQIVND, per germline (reference sequence). The CDR3 extends over 14 amino acids. Germline trimming cut 5 bases from V and 5 bases from J; bases unmatched to any gene: 5. This CDR3 is CASSRDRETGELFF. The CDR3 DNA reads TGTGCCAGTAGTCGAGACAGGGAAACCGGGGAGCTGTTTTTT. Complete variable domain (other parts from reference TRBV19 and TRBJ2-2): DGGITQSPKYLFRKEGQNVTLSCEQNLNHDAMYWYRQDPGQGLRLIYYSQIVNDFQKGDIAEGYSVSREKKESFPLTVTSAQKNPTAFYLCASSRDRETGELFFGEGSRLTVL.

The chain employs TRBV2 and TRBJ2-1; 9 bases map to TRBD2. Germline lookup yields CDR1 SNHLY and CDR2 FYNNEI. Trimming removed 6 bases from V and 6 bases from J; junction bases left unmatched: 6. The CDR3 contains 14 residues. Here the CDR3 reads CASRTASGANEQFF. CDR3 in DNA: TGTGCCAGCAGGACGGCTAGCGGGGCCAATGAGCAGTTCTTC.

As regards this clone: The junction shows a germline mismatch at one end, possibly a read error. The rearrangement joins TRBV3-1 (or the pseudogene TRBV3-2) to TRBJ2-7; 8 bases map to TRBD1. From germline, CDR1 is LGHDT and CDR2 YNNKEL (reference sequence). The CDR3 extends over 13 amino acids. DNA for the CDR3: TGTGCCAGCAGCTGGACAGGGATCTACGGGCAGTACTTC. As protein: CASSWTGIYGQYF.

This clone was recorded once. The gene calls are TRBV28 and TRBJ2-7; no reliable D call. From germline, CDR1 is MDHEN and CDR2 SYDVKM. The V end lost 3 bases, the J end lost 9 bases, and 12 bases lay between the germline ends. CDR3 size: 12 residues. The CDR3, as DNA: TGTGCCAGCAGTTTCCGGGTTTTCGGGCAGTACTTC. This translates into CASSFRVFGQYF.